This TCR beta chain stems from a study of Graves' ophthalmopathy and Graves' hyperthyroidism. The sequenced template was RNA, covering the TCR beta CDR3 region. First-round RT-PCR with HTBI primers preceded a second-round multiplex PCR. A single record per CDR3 protein comes from TCRdb applying MiXCR to the multiplex PCR reads. The top ten hold roughly 4.3% of the sample, which has tens of thousands of distinct CDR3 sequences, roughly 47% seen once. V gave up 1 base and J gave up 8 bases, with 11 bases separating them. The CDR3 runs 13 residues. All donors with ophthalmopathy were recorded as having moderate-to-severe activity, CAS ≥3, NOSPECS ≥4 and a duration under 3 months. Findings and limits, study-wide: Blood also harbored most expanded thyroid clonotypes above 0.001 frequency.

This clonotype appeared many times. Its antigen is unknown. This receptor was identified in an adult woman with Graves' ophthalmopathy. The chain joins TRBV12-3 or TRBV12-4 to TRBJ1-2; maybe TRBD1 (6 bases). Sequenced: peripheral blood. The CDR3 is CASSLEGVGGYTF. CDR3 nucleotides: TGTGCCAGCAGTTTAGAGGGGGTAGGAGGCTACACCTTC.